The 15 T cell receptor beta chains given below trace back to one sample, sequenced in a study of OX40 agonist ivuxolimab in advanced cancers. The method was immunoSEQ multiplex PCR; TCRdb's version includes in-frame clones alone and lacks a portion of them. The repertoire holds more than 50,000 clones, with 86% as singletons. The specimen comprised CD4+ or CD8+ T cells sorted from blood, sampled in a trial of the OX40 agonist ivuxolimab. The source is an adult with an advanced solid tumor such as melanoma, head and neck, liver or kidney cancer.

The V gene is TRBV27, the J gene TRBJ2-2; D remains ambiguous. Germline V gene lookup returns CDR1 MNHEY and CDR2 SMNVEV (reference sequence). The CDR3 sequence is 13 residues long. V was clipped by 2 bases and J by 5 bases, with 6 bases between them. The DNA of the CDR3 is TGTGCCAGCAGTTTAGCAGGAACCGGGGAGCTGTTTTTT. Protein product: CASSLAGTGELFF.

In DNA, the CDR3 is TGTGCCAGCAGCTCGGGCCTGGATAATCAGCCCCAGCATTTT. This encodes CASSSGLDNQPQHF. This sequence joins TRBV11-2 and TRBJ1-5; D gene unclear. The V and J ends lost 4 bases and 4 bases respectively, with 11 bases between them. The CDR3 extends over 14 amino acids. Germline V gene lookup returns CDR1 SGHAT and CDR2 FQNNGV.

A word on this clone: Other nucleotide sequences from this sample produce the same CDR3. J is TRBJ2-3 and V is TRBV7-9; D may be TRBD2 (5 bases). V lost 5 bases to trimming and J lost 0 bases, with 12 bases between them. Germline-derived CDR1 and CDR2 are SEHNR and FQNEAQ (reference sequence). The CDR3 covers 15 residues. The CDR3 here is CASSPPGISTDTQYF. The CDR3 DNA sequence: TGTGCCAGCAGCCCCCCCGGGATTAGCACAGATACGCAGTATTTT.

The chain uses TRBV27 and TRBJ2-7; 10 positions match TRBD1. V shed 3 bases, J shed 0 bases, and the junction held 5 bases outside the gene matches. Germline loops: CDR1 MNHEY, CDR2 SMNVEV (reference sequence). This CDR3 is 16 amino acids long. The CDR3 reads CASSFGTGASSYEQYF. For the CDR3, the DNA is TGTGCCAGCAGTTTTGGGACAGGGGCGAGCTCCTACGAGCAGTACTTC.

V gene TRBV7-9 combines with J gene TRBJ2-1; possibly TRBD1 for D (5 bases). The V and J ends lost 5 bases and 0 bases respectively, with 11 bases between them. The germline V gene has CDR1 SEHNR and CDR2 FQNEAQ (reference sequence). This CDR3 is built from 15 residues. CDR3 DNA sequence: TGTGCCAGCAGCGGGGATACAGGCTCCTACAATGAGCAGTTCTTC. Translated, it gives CASSGDTGSYNEQFF. The complete variable domain, with remaining parts taken from reference TRBV7-9 and TRBJ2-1, reads DTGVSQNPRHKITKRGQNVTFRCDPISEHNRLYWYRQTLGQGPEFLTYFQNEAQLEKSRLLSDRFSAERPKGSFSTLEIQRTEQGDSAMYLCASSGDTGSYNEQFFGPGTRLTVL.

V usage is TRBV14 and J usage is TRBJ1-2; D is undetermined. CDR3 length equals 16 residues. The germline V gene encodes CDR1 SGHDN and CDR2 FVKESK. Trimming removed 2 bases at V and 10 bases at J, with 23 bases between. CDR3 DNA sequence: TGTGCCAGCAGCCAAATTACCGCCACAGACCTGAGCGACTACACCTTC. Translation gives CASSQITATDLSDYTF.

The chain couples TRBV27 to TRBJ2-7, with 8 bases matching TRBD2. Germline trimming cut 1 base from V and 5 bases from J; bases unmatched to any gene: 7. CDR3 length: 15 residues. From germline, CDR1 is MNHEY and CDR2 SMNVEV (reference sequence). The CDR3 DNA reads as TGTGCCAGCAGTTTATTGGGACTAGTGAACAACGAGCAGTACTTC. It specifies CASSLLGLVNNEQYF.

V usage is TRBV4-3 and J usage is TRBJ1-2, with 9 bases matching TRBD1. V shed 1 base and J 3 bases; nucleotides not matched to a gene: 6. CDR3 length: 16 amino acids. Germline V CDR1 and CDR2: LGHNA, YSLEER. CDR3 loop: CASSQARDRAYYGYTF. CDR3 DNA: TGCGCCAGCAGCCAAGCCCGGGACAGGGCCTACTATGGCTACACCTTC.

V gene TRBV6-4 combines with J gene TRBJ2-1, with a tentative D call TRBD2 (7 bases). Trimming stripped 10 bases from V and 2 bases from J, with 18 bases between. Germline V lookup: CDR1 MRHNA, CDR2 SNTAGT. There are 15 residues in the CDR3. The CDR3 nucleotides are TGTGCCACCTCGGAATCGGGGGGCGCCTACAATGAGCAGTTCTTC. Its protein product is CATSESGGAYNEQFF.

The CDR3 DNA follows: TGTGCCAGCAGTTTACACGCAGGGGGCTATGGCTACACCTTC. It yields the protein CASSLHAGGYGYTF. The V gene is TRBV28, the J gene TRBJ1-2, with 7 bases lining up with TRBD1. The CDR3 contains 14 residues. J was trimmed by 4 bases and V by 2 bases; bases with no gene match: 4. Looked up from germline, CDR1 is MDHEN and CDR2 is SYDVKM.

The chain couples TRBV9 to TRBJ1-5; TRBD1 might be the D (5 bases). In germline, CDR1 is SGDLS, CDR2 YYNGEE. There are 15 residues in the CDR3. Deletions cut 6 bases from V and 3 bases from J, with 16 bases between. The CDR3 here is CASTPSGTDNQPQHF. The CDR3 DNA is TGTGCCAGCACCCCATCAGGGACGGACAATCAGCCCCAGCATTTT.

The sample holds one count of this clone. CDR3 coding DNA: TGTGCCAGCAGCGCGGAGACAGGGACGAACACTGAAGCTTTCTTT. Translated: CASSAETGTNTEAFF. The V call is TRBV9, the J call TRBJ1-1; 7 nucleotides match TRBD1. The V gene's germline CDR1 is SGDLS and CDR2 YYNGEE. Trimming cost V 3 bases and J 1 base; bases outside gene matches: 6. CDR3 length equals 15 residues.

This sequence joins TRBV9 and TRBJ1-3; D ambiguous. V lost 3 bases and J lost 4, with 14 bases in between. The CDR3 is made up of 15 amino acids. Per germline, CDR1 SGDLS and CDR2 YYNGEE. The CDR3 sequence: CASSEGLSLGNTIYF. DNA for the CDR3: TGTGCCAGCAGCGAGGGTCTTTCATTAGGAAACACCATATATTTT.

The rearrangement joins TRBV5-6 to TRBJ1-5, with 8 bases lining up with TRBD1. The CDR3 runs to 13 residues. From germline, CDR1 is SGHDT and CDR2 YYEEEE. Germline trimming cut 4 bases from V and 6 bases from J; bases unmatched to any gene: 3. CDR3: CASSLTGGQPQHF. The CDR3, as DNA: TGTGCCAGCAGCCTAACAGGGGGTCAGCCCCAGCATTTT. Complete variable domain (other parts from reference TRBV5-6 and TRBJ1-5): DAGVTQSPTHLIKTRGQQVTLRCSPKSGHDTVSWYQQALGQGPQFIFQYYEEEERQRGNFPDRFSGHQFPNYSSELNVNALLLGDSALYLCASSLTGGQPQHFGDGTRLSIL.

This rearrangement joins TRBV28 to TRBJ2-1; TRBD2 is a possible D gene (6 bases). Trimming stripped 6 bases from V and 0 bases from J, with 12 bases between. In germline, CDR1 is MDHEN, CDR2 SYDVKM. The CDR3 covers 15 residues. In DNA, the CDR3 is TGTGCCAGCAGGGGACTTCCGAGCTCCTACAATGAGCAGTTCTTC. This codes for CASRGLPSSYNEQFF.